This T cell receptor (beta chain) is from a study of cytomegalovirus exposure and HLA in healthy donors. Overall study findings and caveats: Later on, an analysis found that several of the most significant clusters appeared to be linked to common viral pathogens, which included parvovirus B19.

The CDR3 contains 14 residues. Germline V gene sequence: CDR1 LNHDA, CDR2 SQIVND (reference sequence). V lost 5 bases, J lost 2 bases, and 2 bases stayed unmatched. In regard to this clone: Its antigen is unknown.

PCR employed 60 Vbeta and 13 Jbeta primers. Sequencing was performed with immunoSEQ multiplex PCR; in TCRdb, only in-frame clones are kept and a portion is missing. Of 95,000 to 150,000 clones in the sample, around three fifths were seen once. This receptor was identified in a woman aged 40 to 50 in good health and CMV-seropositive. The chain has TRBV19 and TRBJ2-7, with 11 bases aligning to TRBD1. Sequenced material: PBMCs. The DNA for the CDR3 is TGTGCCAGTAGTCGGACAGGGGGCCCCTACGAGCAGTACTTC. Translated: CASSRTGGPYEQYF.